The 13 T cell receptor beta chains listed next were all sequenced from one sample in a study of blood T cell repertoires in COVID-19. Sequencing used immunoSEQ multiplex PCR; TCRdb keeps in-frame clones, though not all of them. The sample has roughly 75,000 clones; 65% to 90% are singletons. Sequenced sample: peripheral blood. The receptors originated from an elderly man with COVID-19, enrolled during active disease.

The J gene is TRBJ2-3, the V gene TRBV7-2; no clear D gene. Trimming removed 5 bases at V and 2 bases at J, with 11 bases between. Looked up from germline, CDR1 is SGHTA and CDR2 is FQGNSA. CDR3 length: 14 amino acids. This chain's CDR3 is CASSRIRVTDTQYF. CDR3 coding DNA: TGTGCCAGCAGCCGCATTCGGGTCACAGATACGCAGTATTTT.

The chain links TRBV23-1 to TRBJ1-5; no firm D call. TRBV23-1 qualifies as an ORF whose function is uncertain. CDR3 length: 15 residues. Trimming shortened V by 2 bases and J by 0 bases, and 8 bases separated the two germline ends. The CDR3 nucleotides are TGCGCCAGCAGTCAAAACATCCTTAGCAATCAGCCCCAGCATTTT. Its protein is CASSQNILSNQPQHF.

The rearrangement uses TRBV5-1 and TRBJ2-7, with 12 bases fitting TRBD2. The CDR3 length is 16 residues. V was pared by 4 bases and J by 4 bases, with 9 bases of the junction left unmatched. From germline, CDR1 is SGHRS and CDR2 YFSETQ. The CDR3 DNA reads as TGCGCCAGCAGCGTCGAACTAGCGGGGGGCGGATACGAGCAGTACTTC. Translated: CASSVELAGGGYEQYF.

Written as DNA, the CDR3 is TGTGCCAGCAGCCCTATACAGGGAGAAAAACTGTTTTTT. Encoded protein: CASSPIQGEKLFF. The J gene is TRBJ1-4, the V gene TRBV7-7; D possibly corresponds to TRBD1 (6 bases). CDR3 length: 13 amino acids. V was trimmed by 5 bases and J by 8 bases, leaving 12 bases between them. Looked up from germline, CDR1 is SSHAT and CDR2 is FNYEAQ (reference sequence).

The chain recombines TRBV6-6 with TRBJ2-5; weak D call: TRBD1 (6 bases). CDR1 is MNHNY, CDR2 SVGAGI, per germline (reference sequence). Trimming took 0 bases from V and 1 from J, leaving 12 bases between them. The CDR3 length is 16 residues. DNA for the CDR3: TGTGCCAGCAGTTACTCGGCTAGCAGGGGCCAAGAGACCCAGTACTTC. Its protein product is CASSYSASRGQETQYF.

The CDR3 sequence: CASSLGTKNQPQHF. In nucleotides, the CDR3 is TGTGCCAGCAGCTTGGGGACTAAGAATCAGCCCCAGCATTTT. The chain couples TRBV5-6 to TRBJ1-5, with D unresolved. Germline CDR1 and CDR2: SGHDT and YYEEEE. CDR3 size: 14 residues. V lost 0 bases and J 4 bases, leaving 8 bases between the germline ends. The entire variable domain, with the rest obtained from reference TRBV5-6 and TRBJ1-5, is as follows: DAGVTQSPTHLIKTRGQQVTLRCSPKSGHDTVSWYQQALGQGPQFIFQYYEEEERQRGNFPDRFSGHQFPNYSSELNVNALLLGDSALYLCASSLGTKNQPQHFGDGTRLSIL.

V and J are TRBV5-5 and TRBJ2-3, with D possibly being TRBD1 (5 bases). In germline, CDR1 is SGHKS, CDR2 YYEKEE (reference sequence). The CDR3 covers 13 residues. Trimming left V 4 bases short and J 6 bases short, with 12 bases between. The CDR3 DNA is TGTGCCAGCAGCACCCGACAGACTGATACGCAGTATTTT. This sequence encodes CASSTRQTDTQYF.

The V call is TRBV19, the J call TRBJ2-2; no reliable D call. Germline V lookup: CDR1 LNHDA, CDR2 SQIVND (reference sequence). Trimming stripped 6 bases from V and 2 bases from J, with 10 bases between. This CDR3 has 14 residues. The CDR3 loop reads CASRRQTNTGELFF. CDR3 nucleotides: TGTGCCAGTAGACGTCAGACAAACACCGGGGAGCTGTTTTTT.

The table lists this clone with a few counts. The chain has TRBV25-1 and TRBJ1-5, with 8 positions matching TRBD1. V trimming: 6 bases; J trimming: 3 bases; junction bases outside the gene matches: 10. The CDR3 is made up of 16 amino acids. Germline CDR1 and CDR2: MGHDK and SYGVNS. CDR3 sequence (DNA): TGTGCCAGCAGCGAGACCGGGACAGGACTCAATCAGCCCCAGCATTTT. Translated: CASSETGTGLNQPQHF.

V is TRBV2 and J is TRBJ2-1; the match to TRBD1 covers 10 bases. Per germline, CDR1 SNHLY and CDR2 FYNNEI. The length of the CDR3 is 15 residues. The J segment lost 3 bases and the V segment lost 5 bases, leaving 4 bases of the junction unmatched. Written as DNA, the CDR3 is TGTGCCAGCAGTCGGGGACAGGGGAGCTACAATGAGCAGTTCTTC. Translating gives CASSRGQGSYNEQFF.

The chain is built from TRBV19 and TRBJ1-6; weak D call: TRBD1 (6 bases). The CDR3 is 19 residues long. CDR1 is LNHDA and CDR2 is SQIVND in the germline V gene (reference sequence). V was clipped by 3 bases and J by 5 bases, with 23 bases between them. This CDR3 is CASSMRGQWRLKDNSPLHF. The CDR3 DNA follows: TGTGCCAGTAGTATGAGAGGACAGTGGAGACTTAAGGATAATTCACCCCTCCACTTT. The full variable domain, its missing parts supplied by reference TRBV19 and TRBJ1-6, is DGGITQSPKYLFRKEGQNVTLSCEQNLNHDAMYWYRQDPGQGLRLIYYSQIVNDFQKGDIAEGYSVSREKKESFPLTVTSAQKNPTAFYLCASSMRGQWRLKDNSPLHFGNGTRLTVT.

The gene calls are TRBV19 and TRBJ1-2; D might be TRBD1 (5 bases). Trimming removed 6 bases at V and 10 bases at J, with 15 bases between. This CDR3 region has 12 residues. The V gene's germline CDR1 is LNHDA and CDR2 SQIVND (reference sequence). CDR3 sequence (DNA): TGTGCCAGTAGCCAGACAGAGTTAGACTACACCTTC. It encodes CASSQTELDYTF.

The CDR3 sequence is CASSVDQGADYGYTF. CDR3 DNA: TGTGCCAGCAGCGTAGATCAGGGGGCGGACTATGGCTACACCTTC. V is TRBV9 and J is TRBJ1-2, with 8 bases identical to TRBD1. The CDR3 loop spans 15 amino acids. V shed 0 bases, J shed 3 bases, and the junction held 4 bases outside the gene matches. Germline CDR1 SGDLS, CDR2 YYNGEE.